A selection of T cell receptor beta chains follows, all from one sample in a study of neurological immune-mediated disorders. MiXCR, applied by TCRdb to the 5' RACE reads, yields one record per CDR3 protein. Of tens of thousands of distinct CDR3 sequences in the sample, around 16% were seen once. Material: PBMCs. Every receptor here comes from a man in his 70s in good health. CDR3s include the opening cysteine and the closing phenylalanine or tryptophan. A D gene is named only where the DNA matches it firmly.

TRBV4-3	.	TRBJ1-6	CASSQGEGAWNSPLHF
TRBV5-6	TRBD1	TRBJ1-5	CASSRDSYSNQPQHF
TRBV7-9	TRBD2	TRBJ2-5	CASSSNPTSGEARETQYF
TRBV12-3/TRBV12-4	.	TRBJ2-7	CASSLSSTATYEQYF
TRBV7-2	.	TRBJ2-1	CASSHLGAGKEQFF
TRBV7-2	TRBD2	TRBJ2-7	CASSFHSGGAGYEQYF
TRBV7-8	.	TRBJ2-3	CASSLPVGPLTDTQYF
TRBV18	.	TRBJ2-5	CASSPGLNQETQYF
TRBV12-3/TRBV12-4	.	TRBJ1-4	CASSRPHSGGEKLFF
TRBV18	TRBD1	TRBJ2-6	CASPSRTGSSGANVLTF
TRBV7-2	.	TRBJ2-1	CASSLILNEQFF
TRBV7-2	TRBD1	TRBJ1-2	CASSRNTRDREVYGYTF
TRBV6-6	TRBD1	TRBJ2-2	CASKRTGDAGELFF
TRBV18	TRBD2	TRBJ2-7	CASSPGLAGSYEQYF
TRBV11-2	.	TRBJ2-7	CASSQGGITYEQYF